One TCR beta chain is described in this entry. TCRdb keeps only in-frame clones here, not all; method: immunoSEQ multiplex PCR. The table records tens of thousands of clones, 85% of them present only once. These data come from a study of cytomegalovirus exposure and HLA in healthy donors. In the study overall: A later analysis reported the roughly 120 validation repertoires used the same platform as the 500 to 800 first-cohort repertoires.

Sequences were obtained from PBMCs. This receptor was identified in a man younger than 35 in good health and CMV-seropositive.

Here the CDR3 reads CASSFEVQSDEQFF. The CDR3 region has the DNA TGTGCCAGCAGCTTCGAGGTCCAGAGCGATGAGCAGTTCTTC. The chain uses TRBV7-2 and TRBJ2-1; D is undetermined. V lost 3 bases, J lost 8 bases, and 14 bases lay in between. Germline-derived CDR1 and CDR2 are SGHTA and FQGNSA. CDR3 length: 14 residues.